This note documents a single T cell receptor (beta chain) sequence. Its antigen remains unidentified. No qualities accompany the bases; no much larger clone lies one base away. Single viable CD3+CD4+CD8-CD45RO+ cells were sorted as memory CD4+ T cells on a FACSAria II. CMV serostatus was determined using a Roche Elecsys assay that detects serum IgG against CMV pp150, pp28, p38 and p52. Once the samples were thawed, total CD4+ T cells were enriched through positive selection using CD4 magnetic microbeads. The samples came from a different study that was designed specifically to examine the CD4+ T cell memory repertoire. Peripheral blood mononuclear cells were isolated and cryopreserved following standard operating procedures; serum was stored at -80 °C. CD3-PerCP (BW264/56), CD4-APC (RPA-T4), CD45RO-PE (UCHT1) and CD8-Pacific Orange (3B5) antibodies were used for staining, and non-viable cells were excluded with Sytox blue.

Taken from the germline V gene, the CDR1 and CDR2 loops are SGDLS and YYNGEE. The CDR3 measures 15 amino acids from cysteine to phenylalanine. Here the CDR3 DNA is all that survives: 45 bases in frame from base 1. V lost 2 bases and J lost 10 bases, and the count of bases not matched to a germline gene is 13. The Quick-DNA Microprep Kit was used to extract genomic DNA from the sorted cells. TCRbeta DNA was amplified with the immunoSEQ hsTCRbeta kit following the manufacturer's protocol. TCRbeta libraries were sequenced on an Illumina MiSeq instrument. Concerning the study's data processing: After out-of-frame sequences were removed, some 2 million distinct TCRbeta sequences remained, averaging about 66,813 per individual. Each individual was scored according to the count of some 160 previously reported CMV-associated TCRbeta sequences and the total productive distinct TCRbeta count. A beta-binomial model was reimplemented in Python, and random forests from scikit-learn, run with default parameters, were trained on data from the US cohort. On the Belgian cohort, classifier performance was reported as the median AUC, along with percentile confidence intervals, across 10,000 bootstrap iterations. TCRdb re-hosts the immuneACCESS table, in-frame sequences only. Its copies lack some clones; in the studies checked, an unresolved V gene accounts for under half of them, and the cause for the rest is not known. D and trimming were read from the DNA, whereas the V and J calls and clone size are those reported in that table. This sample gives approximately 88,000 clones in total; about 80% of them show up just once. The top ten clones comprise approximately 4% of the sample.

The data stem from a study of memory CD4+ T cells and cytomegalovirus serostatus (dated by TCRdb to the late 2010s). Looking at the study overall: The cohort comprised around 35 healthy Belgian adults, 9 CMV seropositive and some 25 CMV seronegative. To replicate a published TCR-based CMV serostatus classifier, the researchers sequenced the CD4+ memory TCRbeta repertoires of a Belgian cohort whose cytomegalovirus serostatus was known.

Overall results and qualifications from the work: The original-framework classifier achieved a median bootstrapped AUC of approximately 0.94 with a 95% CI of 0.76-1.00 on the Belgian cohort. Of around 150 previously reported CMV-associated TCRbeta sequences, 60 to 85 appeared in the CD4+ memory repertoires, each in one to five individuals. For CMV serostatus prediction, a median bootstrapped AUC of about 0.95 was reached with the original framework, and a median bootstrapped AUC of about 0.89 was reached with a US-trained random forest. The results were read as suggesting that the CMV-associated TCR signature is, for the most part, present in the CD4+ memory repertoire. Only CD4+CD45RO+ memory cells were sequenced, in contrast to the original study, which included naive and memory CD4+ and CD8+ populations.

The sequencing sample was made of memory CD4+ T cells from blood. This TCR was recovered from an adult in good health and CMV-seropositive. This receptor chain uses TRBV9 and TRBJ2-3; TRBD2 agrees with 7 junctional bases. Here is the DNA: TGTGCCAGCAGCGTCTCCGGGACTACCTTAGGGTCGCAGTATTTT. It specifies CASSVSGTTLGSQYF.